The 25 T cell receptor beta chains below all came from one sample that was sequenced in a study of regulatory T cells in long-lasting Graves disease. TCR beta libraries were built with iRepertoire HTBI primers and Arm-PCR of CDR3 regions. TCRdb recomputed calls from the multiplex PCR reads with MiXCR, one row per CDR3 protein. The repertoire holds roughly 610,000 distinct CDR3 sequences, roughly 16% seen once, with approximately 12% in the top ten. The time point: newly diagnosed GD, antithyroid drugs for less than 3 months. Generation of the TCR library employed RNA extracted from PBMCs. These sequences were also reported in another study, on T cells in Graves' hyperthyroidism and ophthalmopathy.

Sequencing was performed on peripheral blood mononuclear cells (PBMCs), taken at new diagnosis, from a patient treated with antithyroid drugs. Source of these receptors: a man younger than 35 with Graves disease.

The CDR3 sequence is CAWSGNLRNRGANYGYTF. The DNA of the CDR3 is TGTGCCTGGAGTGGTAATCTCCGGAACAGGGGGGCTAACTATGGCTACACCTTC. This sequence joins TRBV30 and TRBJ1-2; 8 bases match TRBD1. V dropped 1 base and J dropped 0; count of bases not matched to a gene: 13. Germline V lookup: CDR1 GTSNPN, CDR2 SVGIG (reference sequence). The length of the CDR3 is 18 residues.

There are a few counts of this clonotype. V is TRBV6-1 and J is TRBJ2-4; 8 bases agree with TRBD1. Germline CDR1 reads MNHNS; CDR2 reads SASEGT. This CDR3 has 17 residues. After removal of 4 bases from V and 6 bases from J, the junction contained 14 bases not matched to a gene. CDR3 nucleotides: TGTGCCAGCAGTGGACGGAACAGGGGGACCTACGTAAACATTCAGTACTTC. Encoded protein: CASSGRNRGTYVNIQYF.

The rearrangement uses TRBV4-1 and TRBJ1-2, with D possibly matching TRBD1 (5 bases). V lost 3 bases, J lost 5 bases, and 13 bases lay in between. The CDR3 length is 14 residues. Looked up from germline, CDR1 is MGHRA and CDR2 is YSYEKL. In DNA, the CDR3 is TGCGCCAGCAGCCAGTCGCCGGGGCATTATGGCTACACCTTC. This codes for CASSQSPGHYGYTF.

Turning to this clonotype: A read error is possible here, since a much larger clone lies one base away. V gene TRBV20-1 combines with J gene TRBJ2-7, with D possibly matching TRBD1 (5 bases). The CDR3 length is 12 residues. CDR1 is DFQATT and CDR2 is SNEGSKA in the germline V gene (reference sequence). The CDR3 sequence is CSASDSSYGQYF. CDR3 in DNA: TGCAGTGCTAGTGACAGCTCCTACGGGCAGTACTTC.

The table lists this clonotype with many counts. The rearrangement joins TRBV12-3 or TRBV12-4 to TRBJ2-5, with 11 bases matching TRBD1. V dropped 5 bases and J dropped 1; count of bases not matched to a gene: 3. The CDR3 consists of 15 residues. The CDR3 DNA follows: TGTGCCAGCAGTACCGGGACAGGGGGCCAAGAGACCCAGTACTTC. This gives the protein CASSTGTGGQETQYF.

This clonotype was counted at least ten times. This chain uses TRBV30 with TRBJ2-7, with D possibly called TRBD1 or TRBD2 (5 bases each). There are 14 residues in the CDR3. Deletions cut 4 bases from V and 3 bases from J, with 16 bases between. Germline CDR1 reads GTSNPN; CDR2 reads SVGIG (reference sequence). The CDR3 loop reads CAWIRVGTNYEQYF. As DNA, the CDR3 is TGTGCCTGGATCCGGGTGGGGACGAACTACGAGCAGTACTTC.

This clonotype was detected ten times or more. The V and J genes are TRBV27 and TRBJ2-7; 9 bases match TRBD1. V lost 6 bases and J lost 5; bases outside the gene matches: 8. Germline CDR1 is MNHEY and CDR2 is SMNVEV (reference sequence). The CDR3 covers 14 residues. The CDR3, as DNA: TGTGCCAGCAGGAGACAGGGGGAATTCGACGAGCAGTACTTC. Protein product: CASRRQGEFDEQYF.

For this clonotype: This may be a read error: a much more frequent sequence differs by one nucleotide. The conserved closing phenylalanine or tryptophan is absent in this CDR3, likely reflecting a read error. The chain is built from TRBV2 and TRBJ2-3; D unresolved. CDR3 length: 13 residues. Germline loops: CDR1 SNHLY, CDR2 FYNNEI. V was clipped by 0 bases and J by 5 bases, with 6 bases between them. CDR3 DNA sequence: TGTGCCAGCAGTGAAGCCCCACGAGATACGCAGTATCTT. Translated: CASSEAPRDTQYL.

This clonotype was counted many times. The chain employs TRBV3-1 and TRBJ1-2; TRBD1 might be the D (5 bases). This CDR3 has 14 amino acids. CDR1 LGHDT and CDR2 YNNKEL come from the germline V gene (reference sequence). V was pared by 4 bases and J by 2 bases, with 11 bases between. The CDR3 region has the DNA TGTGCCAGCAGCCCCTGGGGACTGAACTATGGCTACACCTTC. As protein: CASSPWGLNYGYTF.

This clonotype was detected ten times or more. The CDR3 region has the DNA TGTGCCAGCAGTTTGGTAGGACTAGCGGGCGTAAGGGATACGCAGTATTTT. Translated, it gives CASSLVGLAGVRDTQYF. This sequence joins TRBV12-3 or TRBV12-4 and TRBJ2-3; 11 nucleotides line up with TRBD2. There are 17 residues in the CDR3. V lost 3 bases and J lost 6; bases outside the gene matches: 11.

The V gene is TRBV12-5, the J gene TRBJ2-3, with a weak D call TRBD2 (5 bases). In germline, CDR1 is LGHNT, CDR2 FRNRAP. V was shortened by 0 bases and J by 6 bases, with 16 bases between the two germline ends. The CDR3 sequence is 16 residues long. CDR3 DNA sequence: TGTGCTAGTGGTTTGGTAGACAAGCGGAGGAGGGATACGCAGTATTTT. Its protein product is CASGLVDKRRRDTQYF.

This clonotype was counted at least ten times. The V and J genes are TRBV28 and TRBJ2-7; TRBD2 matches 7 bases. Germline assignment: CDR1 MDHEN and CDR2 SYDVKM. The CDR3 is made up of 16 amino acids. V shed 6 bases and J 4 bases; nucleotides not matched to a gene: 15. CDR3 sequence reads: CASRGGRGFGVYEQYF. The CDR3 region has the DNA TGTGCCAGCAGAGGCGGGAGAGGGTTTGGAGTATACGAGCAGTACTTC. Full variable domain (outside the CDR3, taken from reference TRBV28 and TRBJ2-7): DVKVTQSSRYLVKRTGEKVFLECVQDMDHENMFWYRQDPGLGLRLIYFSYDVKMKEKGDIPEGYSVSREKKERFSLILESASTNQTSMYLCASRGGRGFGVYEQYFGPGTRLTVT.

This clonotype was seen repeatedly, ten times or more. The CDR3 DNA is TGCAGTGCTCCTAAAGACCTAGCGGCCTACAATGAGCAGTTCTTC. Its translation is CSAPKDLAAYNEQFF. The rearrangement uses TRBV20-1 and TRBJ2-1; TRBD2 matches 7 bases. V dropped 5 bases and J dropped 2; count of bases not matched to a gene: 9. CDR3 size: 15 residues. The germline gives CDR1 DFQATT, CDR2 SNEGSKA (reference sequence).

This chain links TRBV5-1 with TRBJ2-2; 14 nucleotides agree with TRBD2. The trim removed 0 bases at V and 1 base at J, leaving 8 bases unmatched. Germline CDR1 SGHRS, CDR2 YFSETQ. The CDR3 runs 20 residues. The DNA for the CDR3 is TGCGCCAGCAGCTTGGTCCTTCCGGGACTAGCGGGAGTGAACACCGGGGAGCTGTTTTTT. It codes for CASSLVLPGLAGVNTGELFF.

This sequence joins TRBV19 and TRBJ2-2; 9 nucleotides match TRBD2. Germline CDR1 reads LNHDA; CDR2 reads SQIVND (reference sequence). Trimming at V came to 3 bases and at J to 0 bases, leaving 2 bases not matched to a gene. This CDR3 has 16 residues. The CDR3 reads CASSIGGRANTGELFF. CDR3 DNA: TGTGCCAGTAGTATCGGCGGGAGGGCGAACACCGGGGAGCTGTTTTTT.

As for this clonotype: A much more abundant neighbour one base away suggests this may be a read error. Without the conserved terminal phenylalanine or tryptophan, this CDR3 likely stems from a read error. The V and J genes are TRBV18 and TRBJ2-7; D perhaps matches TRBD1 (6 bases). The V gene's germline CDR1 is KGHSH and CDR2 LQKENI. CDR3 length equals 16 residues. Trimming stripped 1 base from V and 4 bases from J, with 17 bases between. DNA for the CDR3: TGTGCCAGCTCACCACGCCCAGCGACAGGTCCGTACGAGCAGTACTCC. Translating it yields CASSPRPATGPYEQYS.

In its sample, this clonotype was seen many times. The chain has TRBV20-1 and TRBJ2-7, with 14 bases fitting TRBD2. Germline values: CDR1 DFQATT, CDR2 SNEGSKA (reference sequence). This CDR3 is built from 17 residues. The V and J ends lost 3 bases and 3 bases, in that order; junction bases with no gene match: 10. In DNA form, the CDR3 reads TGCAGTGCTAGTCCTGGACTAGCGGGAGGAGGCGTCTACGAGCAGTACTTC. Encoded protein: CSASPGLAGGGVYEQYF.

This clonotype has at least ten counts. J is TRBJ2-1 and V is TRBV5-1; D is possibly TRBD2 (5 bases). The germline V gene encodes CDR1 SGHRS and CDR2 YFSETQ. This CDR3 contains 13 residues. V dropped 4 bases and J dropped 8 bases, with 13 bases sitting between them. The CDR3 sequence is CASSPEDFHEQFF. The CDR3 DNA reads TGCGCCAGCAGCCCGGAGGATTTCCATGAGCAGTTCTTC.

This clonotype occurred many times. The chain joins TRBV10-2 to TRBJ2-3, with 9 bases lining up with TRBD1. CDR3 length: 17 amino acids. V was clipped by 5 bases and J by 3 bases; unmatched bases: 12. In germline, CDR1 is WSHSY, CDR2 SAAADI. DNA for the CDR3: TGCGCCAGCAGTCGGGGAGGACAGGGGCCGAGAACAGATACGCAGTATTTT. Protein product: CASSRGGQGPRTDTQYF.

Only a few counts were recorded for this clonotype. The chain links TRBV27 to TRBJ1-2, with a tentative D call TRBD1 (6 bases). This CDR3 contains 12 residues. The V gene's germline CDR1 is MNHEY and CDR2 SMNVEV (reference sequence). V lost 4 bases and J lost 8, with 11 bases in between. Written as DNA, the CDR3 is TGTGCCAGCAGTTCCCCGGGACACGGCTACACCTTC. It codes for CASSSPGHGYTF.

V and J are TRBV7-9 and TRBJ2-3, with 13 nucleotides matching TRBD2. Germline values: CDR1 SEHNR, CDR2 FQNEAQ (reference sequence). The V segment lost 0 bases and the J segment 0 bases; nucleotides outside the gene matches: 6. This CDR3 is built from 19 residues. CDR3 amino acids: CASSLARTSGRPSTDTQYF. The CDR3 DNA reads TGTGCCAGCAGCTTAGCCAGGACTAGCGGGAGACCAAGCACAGATACGCAGTATTTT.

This clonotype was detected only a few times. V and J are TRBV20-1 and TRBJ2-7; 11 nucleotides agree with TRBD2. CDR1 is DFQATT and CDR2 is SNEGSKA in the germline V gene (reference sequence). The CDR3 consists of 15 residues. V was pared by 3 bases and J by 7 bases, with 11 bases of the junction left unmatched. CDR3 region: CSARTGTSGPREQYF. The CDR3 DNA reads as TGCAGTGCTAGGACCGGGACTAGCGGACCGCGGGAGCAGTACTTC.

This clonotype was recorded many times. This rearrangement joins TRBV28 to TRBJ2-7; D is perhaps TRBD1 (5 bases). Looked up from germline, CDR1 is MDHEN and CDR2 is SYDVKM. This CDR3 spans 14 amino acids. V shed 7 bases and J shed 0 bases, with 13 bases lying between them. The CDR3 spells CASNRQTSSYEQYF. The CDR3 region has the DNA TGTGCCAGCAACAGACAGACCAGCTCCTACGAGCAGTACTTC.

This clonotype has at least ten counts. The chain combines TRBV11-3 with TRBJ2-5; 7 bases match TRBD1. Germline V CDR1 and CDR2: SGHNT, YENEEA. The CDR3 covers 14 residues. After removal of 5 bases from V and 1 base from J, the junction contained 4 bases not matched to a gene. CDR3 nucleotides: TGTGCCAGCAGCCCCGGACAGGCCCAAGAGACCCAGTACTTC. Protein product: CASSPGQAQETQYF.

The J gene is TRBJ1-3, the V gene TRBV30, with D possibly being TRBD1 (5 bases). The CDR3 covers 15 residues. V was pared by 0 bases and J by 2 bases, with 11 bases between. Germline CDR1 reads GTSNPN; CDR2 reads SVGIG (reference sequence). The CDR3 coding sequence is TGTGCCTGGAGTGTCGGGGGGATCGCTGGAAACACCATATATTTT. Amino acids: CAWSVGGIAGNTIYF.